These T cell receptor beta chains were read from a single sample in a study of T cell responses to AZD1222 COVID-19 vaccine. Using immunoSEQ multiplex PCR, the repertoire was profiled, and TCRdb retains in-frame clones only, with some absent. The sample yields some 180,000 clones, over 90% seen once. The sequenced sample was peripheral blood, obtained 28 days after the second AZD1222 dose. These receptor sequences come from an adult who received the AZD1222 COVID-19 vaccine. Each CDR3 is given with its conserved first and last residue. A D gene is named only where the DNA matches it firmly. Clone size is shown for a subset of rows, as once, few, many or a class of expanded clone.

cdr3_aa	cdr3_nt	v_call	j_call	clone_size	d_call
CASSIDRAAEAFF	TGTGCCAGTAGTATAGACAGGGCAGCTGAAGCTTTCTTT	TRBV19	TRBJ1-1	-	-
CASDGRGYEQYF	TGTGCCTCAGACGGGAGGGGGTACGAGCAGTACTTC	TRBV28	TRBJ2-7	-	TRBD2
CASSEGGTGSGKNIQYF	TGTGCCAGCAGCGAGGGGGGGACAGGGTCCGGCAAAAACATTCAGTACTTC	TRBV9	TRBJ2-4	-	TRBD1
CASIGLAANTGELFF	TGTGCCAGTATCGGACTAGCCGCTAACACCGGGGAGCTGTTTTTT	TRBV19	TRBJ2-2	once	TRBD2
CASSSTWTKPEEGYTF	TGTGCCAGCAGTTCCACTTGGACGAAGCCCGAGGAGGGCTACACCTTC	TRBV6-2/TRBV6-3	TRBJ1-2	-	-
CASSVDVGAEDEQFF	TGTGCCAGCAGCGTAGATGTAGGGGCGGAGGATGAGCAGTTCTTC	TRBV9	TRBJ2-1	-	-
CASSQEGWTWGAYGYTF	TGCGCCAGCAGCCAAGAGGGGTGGACGTGGGGCGCCTATGGCTACACCTTC	TRBV4-3	TRBJ1-2	-	-
CASSLSGQGATLNTQYF	TGTGCCAGCAGCTTATCGGGACAGGGGGCTACCCTCAATACGCAGTATTTT	TRBV13	TRBJ2-3	few	TRBD1
CASSVDRAGGELFF	TGTGCCAGCAGCGTGGACAGGGCCGGCGGGGAGCTGTTTTTT	TRBV4-2	TRBJ2-2	-	TRBD1
CASRGGGDYNEQFF	TGTGCCAGCAGAGGCGGGGGGGATTACAATGAGCAGTTCTTC	TRBV2	TRBJ2-1	-	TRBD2
CASSFRGEETQYF	TGTGCCAGCAGCTTTAGAGGGGAAGAGACCCAGTACTTC	TRBV5-4	TRBJ2-5	-	-
CASLEGRVRYNEQFF	TGTGCCAGCCTAGAGGGGAGGGTGCGATACAATGAGCAGTTCTTC	TRBV7-9	TRBJ2-1	-	TRBD2
CASSIQGDQPQHF	TGTGCCAGCAGCATACAGGGGGATCAGCCCCAGCATTTT	TRBV7-2	TRBJ1-5	-	TRBD1
CASSYSQGAGTEAFF	TGTGCCAGCAGTTACTCACAGGGGGCGGGCACTGAAGCTTTCTTT	TRBV6-5	TRBJ1-1	-	TRBD1
CASSSGQPYEQYF	TGTGCCAGCAGTTCGGGACAGCCCTACGAGCAGTACTTC	TRBV12-3/TRBV12-4	TRBJ2-7	-	TRBD1
CASSQPGTGSGDTIYF	TGCGCCAGCAGCCAGCCAGGGACAGGCTCGGGAGACACCATATATTTT	TRBV4-1	TRBJ1-3	-	TRBD1
CASSLGQGSFF	TGTGCCAGCAGCTTAGGACAGGGATCTTTCTTT	TRBV7-9	TRBJ1-1	-	TRBD1
CASSYGTGHSPLHF	TGTGCCAGCAGTTATGGAACAGGGCATTCACCCCTCCACTTT	TRBV6-5	TRBJ1-6	-	-
CASSLSSGTGRPYGYTF	TGTGCCAGCAGCTTAAGTTCCGGGACAGGGAGACCGTATGGCTACACCTTC	TRBV11-2	TRBJ1-2	-	TRBD1
CASSPGQGVRKPQHF	TGTGCCAGTAGTCCTGGACAGGGGGTTAGGAAGCCCCAGCATTTT	TRBV19	TRBJ1-5	-	TRBD1
CSVEKGEGTEAFF	TGCAGCGTTGAAAAGGGGGAGGGCACTGAAGCTTTCTTT	TRBV29-1	TRBJ1-1	-	-
CASGPEGFYNEQFF	TGTGCCAGCGGACCCGAAGGGTTTTACAATGAGCAGTTCTTC	TRBV2	TRBJ2-1	-	-
CASSLGGLAGGRHTQYF	TGTGCCAGCAGCTTAGGCGGACTAGCGGGAGGTCGTCATACGCAGTATTTT	TRBV7-2	TRBJ2-3	-	TRBD2